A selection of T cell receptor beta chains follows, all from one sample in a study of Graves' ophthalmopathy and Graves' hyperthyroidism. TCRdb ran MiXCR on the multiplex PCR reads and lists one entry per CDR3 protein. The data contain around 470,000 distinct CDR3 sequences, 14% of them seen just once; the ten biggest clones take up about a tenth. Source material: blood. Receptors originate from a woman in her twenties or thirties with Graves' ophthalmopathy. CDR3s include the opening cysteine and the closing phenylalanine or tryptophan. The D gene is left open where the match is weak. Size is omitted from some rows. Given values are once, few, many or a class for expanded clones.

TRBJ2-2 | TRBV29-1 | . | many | CSVLMAFPGELSF | TGCAGCGTACTTATGGCGTTCCCCGGGGAGCTGTCTTTT
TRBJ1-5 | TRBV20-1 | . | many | CSARKGQPQHF | TGCAGTGCTAGGAAGGGGCAGCCCCAGCATTTT
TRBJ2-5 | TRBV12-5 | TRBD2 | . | CASGLGASGTNQETQYF | TGTGCTAGTGGTTTGGGCGCTAGCGGGACGAACCAAGAGACCCAGTACTTC
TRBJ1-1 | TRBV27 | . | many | CASSSRGTEAEAFF | TGTGCCAGCAGTTCCCGGGGGACCGAGGCTGAAGCTTTCTTT
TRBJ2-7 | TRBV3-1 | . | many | CASSQGVGTVYEQYF | TGTGCCAGCAGCCAAGGAGTTGGGACGGTCTACGAGCAGTACTTC
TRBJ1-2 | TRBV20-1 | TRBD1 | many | CSGTGQGDGYTF | TGCAGTGGGACGGGACAGGGAGATGGCTACACCTTC
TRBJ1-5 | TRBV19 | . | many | CASSNSYQGAQHF | TGTGCCAGTAGTAATTCCTATCAAGGGGCCCAGCATTTT
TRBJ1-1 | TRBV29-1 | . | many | CSVDRGGYRTEAFF | TGCAGCGTGGACCGTGGAGGGTATCGTACTGAAGCTTTCTTT
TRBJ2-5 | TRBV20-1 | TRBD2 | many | CSASGTSGGAGETQYF | TGCAGTGCTAGTGGAACTAGCGGGGGGGCAGGAGAGACCCAGTACTTC
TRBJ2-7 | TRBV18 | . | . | CASSDEALSSYEQYF | TGTGCCAGCTCTGACGAGGCGCTTAGCTCCTACGAGCAGTACTTC
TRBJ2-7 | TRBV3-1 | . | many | CASSHDIGGGYEQYF | TGTGCCAGCAGCCATGACATCGGGGGAGGCTACGAGCAGTACTTC
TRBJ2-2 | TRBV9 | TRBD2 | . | CASSVATSGGTNTGELFF | TGTGCCAGCAGCGTAGCAACTAGCGGGGGGACGAACACCGGGGAGCTGTTTTTT
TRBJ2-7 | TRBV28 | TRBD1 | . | CASGGTGAHLYEQYF | TGTGCCAGCGGAGGAACAGGGGCCCACCTCTACGAGCAGTACTTC
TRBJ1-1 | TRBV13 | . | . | CASSLRSGNTEAFF | TGTGCCAGCAGCTTAAGGTCGGGGAACACTGAAGCTTTCTTT
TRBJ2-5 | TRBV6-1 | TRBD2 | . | CASRPGLAGGETQYF | TGTGCCAGCAGGCCAGGACTAGCGGGAGGCGAGACCCAGTACTTC
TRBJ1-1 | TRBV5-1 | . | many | CASSLGAQANTEAFF | TGCGCCAGCAGCTTGGGGGCTCAGGCGAACACTGAAGCTTTCTTT
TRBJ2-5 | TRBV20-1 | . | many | CSARFGGAGLGETQYF | TGCAGTGCTAGATTCGGGGGCGCGGGATTGGGAGAGACCCAGTACTTC
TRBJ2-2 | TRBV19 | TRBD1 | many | CASSIRDPTGDTGELFF | TGTGCCAGTAGTATTCGTGATCCTACAGGGGACACCGGGGAGCTGTTTTTT
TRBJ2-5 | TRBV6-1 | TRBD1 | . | CASSAGQGAGTQYF | TGTGCCAGCAGTGCGGGACAGGGGGCAGGGACCCAGTACTTC
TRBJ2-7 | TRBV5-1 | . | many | CASSPDLLPYEQYF | TGCGCCAGCAGCCCGGATCTACTCCCCTACGAGCAGTACTTC
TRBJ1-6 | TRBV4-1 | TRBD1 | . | CASSRTHPPTGGRRYNSPLHF | TGCGCCAGCAGCCGAACTCACCCCCCTACAGGGGGGCGTCGGTATAATTCACCCCTCCACTTT
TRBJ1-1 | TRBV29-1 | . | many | CSVPPGGGFAEAFF | TGCAGCGTTCCCCCGGGGGGTGGGTTTGCTGAAGCTTTCTTT
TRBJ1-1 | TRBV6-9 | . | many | CASSYSTGPGMNTEAFF | TGTGCCAGCAGTTATTCGACAGGACCCGGGATGAACACTGAAGCTTTCTTT
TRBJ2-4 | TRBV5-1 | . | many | CASSGVAKNIQYF | TGCGCCAGCAGCGGCGTAGCCAAAAACATTCAGTACTTC
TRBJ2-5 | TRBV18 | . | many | CASSPRTHQETQYF | TGTGCCAGCTCACCCCGGACGCACCAAGAGACCCAGTACTTC
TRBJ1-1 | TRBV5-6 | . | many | CASSAGQKGTEAFF | TGTGCCAGCAGCGCGGGACAAAAGGGCACTGAAGCTTTCTTT
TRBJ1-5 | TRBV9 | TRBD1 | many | CASSRTGDSNQPQHF | TGTGCCAGCAGTCGAACAGGGGATAGCAATCAGCCCCAGCATTTT
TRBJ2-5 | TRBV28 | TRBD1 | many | CASSPDRVRETQYF | TGTGCCAGCAGTCCTGACAGGGTACGGGAGACCCAGTACTTC
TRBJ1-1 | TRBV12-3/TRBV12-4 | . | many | CASGPGRSNTEAFF | TGTGCCAGTGGACCGGGCAGATCGAACACTGAAGCTTTCTTT
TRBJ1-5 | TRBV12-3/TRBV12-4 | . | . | CASSLHRNQPQHF | TGTGCCAGCAGTCTCCATCGGAATCAGCCCCAGCATTTT
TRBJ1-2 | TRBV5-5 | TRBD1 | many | CASSSGGSYGYTF | TGTGCCAGCAGCTCAGGGGGTAGCTATGGCTACACCTTC
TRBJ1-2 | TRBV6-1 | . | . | CASKPRRWANYGYTF | TGTGCCAGCAAACCGCGGAGGTGGGCTAACTATGGCTACACCTTC
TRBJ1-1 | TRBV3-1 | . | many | CASTQENTEAFF | TGTGCCAGCACCCAAGAGAACACTGAAGCTTTCTTT
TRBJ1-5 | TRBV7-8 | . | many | CASRQTRVGNQPQHF | TGTGCCAGCAGACAAACAAGGGTCGGCAATCAGCCCCAGCATTTT
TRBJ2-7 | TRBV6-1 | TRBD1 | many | CASSQPGQGNEQYF | TGTGCCAGCAGTCAACCGGGACAGGGAAACGAGCAGTACTTC
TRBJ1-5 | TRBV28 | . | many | CASSHDDLNQPQHF | TGTGCCAGCAGTCACGACGACTTAAATCAGCCCCAGCATTTT
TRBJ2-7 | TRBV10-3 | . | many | CAISVTDRGRAEQYF | TGTGCCATCAGTGTGACGGACAGAGGTAGAGCCGAGCAGTACTTC
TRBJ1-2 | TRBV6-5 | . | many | CASTNGGSYGYTF | TGTGCCAGCACCAACGGGGGGAGCTATGGCTACACCTTC
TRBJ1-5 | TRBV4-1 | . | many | CASSQVYERQPQHF | TGCGCCAGCAGCCAAGTGTATGAACGGCAGCCCCAGCATTTT
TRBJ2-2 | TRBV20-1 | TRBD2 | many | CSARSPLAPNTGELFF | TGCAGTGCCCGCTCCCCACTAGCGCCGAACACCGGGGAGCTGTTTTTT
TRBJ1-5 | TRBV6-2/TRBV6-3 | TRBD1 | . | CASSRSSQGRRVRNQPQHF | TGTGCCAGCAGCCGATCATCACAGGGGAGGAGGGTACGCAATCAGCCCCAGCATTTT
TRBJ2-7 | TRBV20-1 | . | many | CSVGFEGGGRSRQYF | TGCAGTGTCGGCTTTGAAGGGGGGGGGCGTTCTAGGCAGTACTTC
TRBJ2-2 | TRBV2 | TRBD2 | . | CASSEAAGVGAGELFF | TGTGCCAGCAGTGAAGCGGCGGGAGTGGGTGCCGGGGAGCTGTTTTTT
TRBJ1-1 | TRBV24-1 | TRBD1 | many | CATSDWTGCIRAFF | TGTGCCACCAGTGATTGGACAGGGTGTATTCGAGCTTTCTTT
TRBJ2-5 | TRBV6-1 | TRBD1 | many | CASSARQGSGETQYF | TGTGCCAGCAGTGCCCGACAGGGCTCGGGGGAGACCCAGTACTTC
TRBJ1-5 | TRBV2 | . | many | CASSRGYNQPQHF | TGTGCCAGCTCGAGGGGTTACAATCAGCCCCAGCATTTT
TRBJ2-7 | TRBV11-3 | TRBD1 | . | CASSQRTGTYEQYF | TGTGCCAGCAGCCAGCGGACAGGGACCTACGAGCAGTACTTC
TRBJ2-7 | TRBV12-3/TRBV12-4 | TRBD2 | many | CAGAQGLVYEQYF | TGTGCCGGCGCCCAGGGACTAGTTTACGAGCAGTACTTC
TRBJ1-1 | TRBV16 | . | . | CASSQSEAGNTEAFF | TGTGCCAGCAGCCAATCGGAGGCGGGAAACACTGAAGCTTTCTTT
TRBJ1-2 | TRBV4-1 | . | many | CASSQGGIYGYTF | TGCGCCAGCAGCCAAGGGGGTATCTATGGCTACACCTTC
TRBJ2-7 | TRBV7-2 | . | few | CASSSRGGQYQYF | TGTGCCAGCAGCTCCCGAGGGGGTCAGTATCAGTACTTC
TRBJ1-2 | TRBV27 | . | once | CASSLSGQHYGYTF | TGTGCCAGCAGTTTATCGGGGCAGCACTATGGCTACACCTTC
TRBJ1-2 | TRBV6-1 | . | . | CASSSDRFNGYTF | TGTGCCAGCAGCTCCGACAGGTTCAACGGCTACACCTTC
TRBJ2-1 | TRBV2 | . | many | CASSGVRGYNEQFF | TGTGCCAGCAGTGGGGTTAGGGGGTACAATGAGCAGTTCTTC
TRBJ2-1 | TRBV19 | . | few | CASSIAANEQFF | TGTGCCAGTAGTATTGCGGCTAATGAGCAGTTCTTC
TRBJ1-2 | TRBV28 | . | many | CASLLPGKVGYTF | TGTGCCAGCCTCCTTCCAGGGAAAGTCGGCTACACCTTC
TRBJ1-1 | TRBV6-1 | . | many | CASSSRTSDHTEAFF | TGTGCCAGCAGCTCCCGGACGTCGGATCACACTGAAGCTTTCTTT
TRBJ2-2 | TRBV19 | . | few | CASSIWVNGELFF | TGTGCCAGTAGTATTTGGGTAAACGGGGAGCTGTTTTTT